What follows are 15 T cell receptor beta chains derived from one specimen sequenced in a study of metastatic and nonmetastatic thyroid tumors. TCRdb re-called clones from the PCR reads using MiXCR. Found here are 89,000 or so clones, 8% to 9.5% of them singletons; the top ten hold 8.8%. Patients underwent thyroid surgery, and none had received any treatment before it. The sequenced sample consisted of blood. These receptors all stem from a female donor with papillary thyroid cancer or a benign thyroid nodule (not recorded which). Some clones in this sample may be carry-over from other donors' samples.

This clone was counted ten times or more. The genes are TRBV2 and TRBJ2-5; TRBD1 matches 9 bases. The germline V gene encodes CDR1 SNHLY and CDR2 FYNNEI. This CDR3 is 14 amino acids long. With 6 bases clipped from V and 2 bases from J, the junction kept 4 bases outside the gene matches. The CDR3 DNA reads TGTGCCAGCAGCTCCGGGACAGGGCAAGAGACCCAGTACTTC. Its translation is CASSSGTGQETQYF.

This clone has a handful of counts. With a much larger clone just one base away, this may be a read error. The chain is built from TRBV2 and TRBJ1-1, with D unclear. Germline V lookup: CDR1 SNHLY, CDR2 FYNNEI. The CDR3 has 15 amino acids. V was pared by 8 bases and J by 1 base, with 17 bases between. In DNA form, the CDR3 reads TGTGCCAGCCGACTCTGGGCCCTAGGGAACACTGAAGCTTTCTTT. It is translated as CASRLWALGNTEAFF.

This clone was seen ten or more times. CDR3 protein: CASTGTGGNLNQPQHF. The CDR3 bases are TGTGCCAGCACAGGGACAGGGGGAAACCTTAATCAGCCCCAGCATTTT. The chain carries TRBV2 and TRBJ1-5; 11 bases match TRBD1. The junction had 9 bases not matched to a gene; V was cut back by 7 bases and J by 4 bases. This CDR3 contains 16 residues. Germline lookup yields CDR1 SNHLY and CDR2 FYNNEI.

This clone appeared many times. DNA of the CDR3: TGTGCCAGCAGTGAATCGGGAAGGAAGACCGGGGAGCTGTTTTTT. This encodes CASSESGRKTGELFF. This chain links TRBV6-1 with TRBJ2-2; D is perhaps TRBD2 (5 bases). V lost 2 bases and J 5 bases, leaving 12 bases between the germline ends. The CDR3 is made up of 15 amino acids. CDR1 and CDR2 from the germline V gene are MNHNS and SASEGT.

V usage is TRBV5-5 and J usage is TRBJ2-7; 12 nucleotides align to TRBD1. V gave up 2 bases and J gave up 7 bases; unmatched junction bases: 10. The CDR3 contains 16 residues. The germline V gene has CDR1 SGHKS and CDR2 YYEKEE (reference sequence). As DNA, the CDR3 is TGTGCCAGCAGCTTCATCCCGGGACAGGGGGCGCGTGAGCAGTACTTC. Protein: CASSFIPGQGAREQYF.

CDR3 sequence reads: CASRAGTSGGAGELFF. In nucleotides, the CDR3 is TGTGCCAGCAGGGCCGGGACTAGCGGGGGGGCCGGGGAGCTGTTTTTT. The gene calls are TRBV11-2 and TRBJ2-2; 16 bases match TRBD2. The CDR3 extends over 16 amino acids. The germline V gene encodes CDR1 SGHAT and CDR2 FQNNGV. The V and J ends lost 6 bases and 6 bases, in that order; junction bases with no gene match: 4.

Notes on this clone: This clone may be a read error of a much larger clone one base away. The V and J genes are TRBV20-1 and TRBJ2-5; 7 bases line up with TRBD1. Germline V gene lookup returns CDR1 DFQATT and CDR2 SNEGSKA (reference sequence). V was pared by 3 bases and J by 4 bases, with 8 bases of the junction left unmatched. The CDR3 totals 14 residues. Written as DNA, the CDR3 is TGCAGTGCTAGGGGGGCAGGGGGTTCAGAGACCCAGTACTTC. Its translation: CSARGAGGSETQYF.

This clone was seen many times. In DNA form, the CDR3 reads TGTGCCAGCAGCGTAGCGGGAGATAATTCACCCCTCCACTTT. Protein product: CASSVAGDNSPLHF. This sequence joins TRBV9 and TRBJ1-6, with D unclear. V lost 0 bases and J 5 bases, leaving 6 bases between the germline ends. CDR1 is SGDLS, CDR2 YYNGEE, per germline. There are 14 residues in the CDR3.

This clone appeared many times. In DNA form, the CDR3 reads TGTGCTAGTGGTTTGGTACTTGGGACAGATGATAATTCACCCCTCCACTTT. Translation gives CASGLVLGTDDNSPLHF. V gene TRBV12-5 combines with J gene TRBJ1-6, with TRBD1 matching 7 bases. CDR3 length: 17 amino acids. Germline V gives CDR1 LGHNT, CDR2 FRNRAP. The trim removed 0 bases at V and 5 bases at J, leaving 7 bases unmatched.

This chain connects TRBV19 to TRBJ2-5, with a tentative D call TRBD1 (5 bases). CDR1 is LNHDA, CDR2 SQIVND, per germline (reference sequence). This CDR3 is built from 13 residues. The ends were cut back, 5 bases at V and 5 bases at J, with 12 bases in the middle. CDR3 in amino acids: CASSARGSETQYF. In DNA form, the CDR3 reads TGTGCCAGTAGTGCTAGGGGCAGTGAGACCCAGTACTTC. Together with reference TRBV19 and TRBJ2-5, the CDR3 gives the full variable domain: DGGITQSPKYLFRKEGQNVTLSCEQNLNHDAMYWYRQDPGQGLRLIYYSQIVNDFQKGDIAEGYSVSREKKESFPLTVTSAQKNPTAFYLCASSARGSETQYFGPGTRLLVL.

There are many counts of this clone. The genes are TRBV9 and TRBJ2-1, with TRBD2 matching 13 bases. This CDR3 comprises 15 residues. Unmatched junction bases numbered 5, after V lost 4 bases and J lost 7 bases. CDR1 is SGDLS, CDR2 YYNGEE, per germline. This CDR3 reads CASSLTSGGLNEQFF. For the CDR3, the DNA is TGTGCCAGCAGCTTGACTAGCGGGGGGCTTAATGAGCAGTTCTTC. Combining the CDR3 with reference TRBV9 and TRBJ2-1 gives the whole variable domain DSGVTQTPKHLITATGQRVTLRCSPRSGDLSVYWYQQSLDQGLQFLIQYYNGEERAKGNILERFSAQQFPDLHSELNLSSLELGDSALYFCASSLTSGGLNEQFFGPGTRLTVL.

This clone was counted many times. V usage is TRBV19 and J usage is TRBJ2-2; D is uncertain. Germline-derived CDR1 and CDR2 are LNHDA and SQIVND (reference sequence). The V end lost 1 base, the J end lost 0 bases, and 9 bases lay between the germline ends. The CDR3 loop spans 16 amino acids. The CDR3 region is CASSIVGYSNTGELFF. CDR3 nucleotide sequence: TGTGCCAGTAGTATAGTAGGTTATTCGAACACCGGGGAGCTGTTTTTT. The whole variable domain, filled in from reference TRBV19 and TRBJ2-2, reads DGGITQSPKYLFRKEGQNVTLSCEQNLNHDAMYWYRQDPGQGLRLIYYSQIVNDFQKGDIAEGYSVSREKKESFPLTVTSAQKNPTAFYLCASSIVGYSNTGELFFGEGSRLTVL.

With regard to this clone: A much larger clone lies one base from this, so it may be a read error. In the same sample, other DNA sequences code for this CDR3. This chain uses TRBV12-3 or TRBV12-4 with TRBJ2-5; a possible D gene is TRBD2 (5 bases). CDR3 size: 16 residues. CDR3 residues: CASSFPQLTRPETQYF. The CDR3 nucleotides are TGCGCCAGCAGTTTCCCCCAATTAACTAGGCCGGAGACCCAGTACTTC.

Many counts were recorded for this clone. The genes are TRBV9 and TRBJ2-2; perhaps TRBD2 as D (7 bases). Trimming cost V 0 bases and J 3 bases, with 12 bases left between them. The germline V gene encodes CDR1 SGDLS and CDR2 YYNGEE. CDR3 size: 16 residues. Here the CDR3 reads CASSVVGGLYTGELFF. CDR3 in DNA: TGTGCCAGCAGCGTAGTCGGGGGGCTTTACACCGGGGAGCTGTTTTTT.

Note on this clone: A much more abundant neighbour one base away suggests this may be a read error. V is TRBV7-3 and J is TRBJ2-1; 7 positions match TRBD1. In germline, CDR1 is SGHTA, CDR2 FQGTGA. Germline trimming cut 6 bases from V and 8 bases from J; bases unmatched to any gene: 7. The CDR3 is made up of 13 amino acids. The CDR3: CASRKRDRHEQFF. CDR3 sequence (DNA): TGTGCCAGCAGAAAACGGGACAGACATGAGCAGTTCTTC.